This T cell receptor beta chain came from a study of T cells after yellow fever vaccination. Background on the study: SMART-Seq v4 Ultra Low Input served to prepare low-cell-number fractions. Whole-study results and caveats: Weaker in magnitude, the secondary response showed a faster peak on day 5 versus 15. Few clonotypes appeared in both CD4 and CD8 compartments.

A few counts support this clonotype. Antigen: not known. Germline lookup yields CDR1 LGHDT and CDR2 YNNKEL (reference sequence). V lost 6 bases and J lost 13, with 10 bases in between. This CDR3 contains 10 residues. TCR cDNA, made by 5'RACE template switching, carried an added universal primer site and UMIs. One entry per CDR3 protein, called by TCRdb with MiXCR from the 5' RACE reads. This table holds approximately 160,000 distinct CDR3 sequences, around 8.5% found once. The genes are TRBV3-1 and TRBJ2-1, with D unclear. This TCR came from a man in his late teens or twenties who received the YFV17D yellow fever vaccine. The source material was CD8+ T cells sorted from PBMCs, sampled 45 days after the yellow fever booster vaccination. Here the CDR3 reads CASRPRSQFF. The CDR3 coding sequence is TGTGCCAGCAGGCCTCGCAGCCAGTTCTTC.